Following are 27 T cell receptor beta chains from one sample sequenced in a study of Ad26.COV2.S vaccination and SARS-CoV-2 variants. Treatment given: about 20 received Ad26.COV2.S at low or high dose, single or two shots; about 5 received placebo; per-sample allocation not given. Specimen acquisition occurred on day 63 following the initial vaccine or placebo injection. The table came from immunoSEQ multiplex PCR; TCRdb's copy has only in-frame clones and leaves some out. The sample yields about 480,000 clones, 87% seen once. Here the sequenced sample was peripheral blood, taken in a trial of Ad26.COV2.S vaccine versus placebo. The receptors shown here come from a person aged 18-60 years who received the Ad26.COV2.S COVID-19 vaccine or a placebo.

CDR3 DNA: TGTGCCAGTCGGGAGGACAACGTCTATGGCTACACCTTC. It is translated as CASREDNVYGYTF. V usage is TRBV19 and J usage is TRBJ1-2; the D gene is possibly TRBD1 (5 bases). There are 13 residues in the CDR3. Trimming took off 8 bases at V and 4 bases at J, with 14 bases between the two ends. The germline V gene encodes CDR1 LNHDA and CDR2 SQIVND (reference sequence).

The CDR3 loop is CASMGTGPDTQYF. Written as DNA, the CDR3 is TGTGCCAGCATGGGGACCGGACCAGATACGCAGTATTTT. The V call is TRBV6-5, the J call TRBJ2-3; D assignment may be TRBD1 or TRBD2 (5 bases each). The CDR3 is 13 residues long. Trimming took off 7 bases at V and 4 bases at J, with 12 bases between the two ends. The germline gives CDR1 MNHEY, CDR2 SVGAGI.

The chain links TRBV6-6 to TRBJ2-7; D may match TRBD1 or TRBD2 (5 bases each). CDR3 length equals 12 residues. Germline V gene lookup returns CDR1 MNHNY and CDR2 SVGAGI (reference sequence). Trimming shortened V by 9 bases and J by 2 bases, and 11 bases separated the two germline ends. The CDR3 is CASTMGAYEQYF. The CDR3 DNA follows: TGTGCCAGTACGATGGGGGCCTACGAGCAGTACTTC.

This clone was counted only a few times. The CDR3 protein is CASSLRANYGYTF. Written as DNA, the CDR3 is TGTGCCAGCAGTTTACGGGCTAACTATGGCTACACCTTC. This chain connects TRBV28 to TRBJ1-2; D is undetermined. This CDR3 is 13 amino acids long. V shed 2 bases and J shed 0 bases, with 4 bases lying between them. The germline V gene has CDR1 MDHEN and CDR2 SYDVKM.

V gene TRBV28 combines with J gene TRBJ1-2, with a tentative D call TRBD1 (6 bases). The V gene lost 8 bases and the J gene lost 4 bases, with 17 bases spanning the gap. The V gene's germline CDR1 is MDHEN and CDR2 SYDVKM. This CDR3 is built from 14 residues. CDR3 protein: CASEGGVRGYGYTF. The CDR3 DNA reads as TGTGCCAGCGAAGGGGGGGTCCGGGGCTATGGCTACACCTTC.

V is TRBV9 and J is TRBJ2-6; no clear D. Looked up from germline, CDR1 is SGDLS and CDR2 is YYNGEE. This CDR3 comprises 15 residues. Deletions cut 1 base from V and 2 bases from J, with 7 bases between. In nucleotides, the CDR3 is TGTGCCAGCAGCGTATGGTCAGCTGGGGCCAACGTCCTGACTTTC. It is translated as CASSVWSAGANVLTF.

The chain has TRBV30 and TRBJ2-6, with D possibly being TRBD1 (5 bases). V dropped 1 base and J dropped 2 bases, with 15 bases sitting between them. This CDR3 has 17 amino acids. CDR1 is GTSNPN, CDR2 SVGIG, per germline (reference sequence). The CDR3 loop is CAWSGSGNRAGANVLTF. CDR3 DNA: TGTGCCTGGAGTGGCTCAGGGAATCGGGCTGGGGCCAACGTCCTGACTTTC.

J is TRBJ2-7 and V is TRBV5-4; D is perhaps TRBD1 (5 bases). V lost 5 bases and J lost 6, with 12 bases in between. Germline-derived CDR1 and CDR2 are SGHNT and YYREEE (reference sequence). CDR3 length: 12 amino acids. CDR3 residues: CASSLDSFEQYF. The CDR3 nucleotides are TGTGCCAGCAGTCTCGACAGCTTCGAGCAGTACTTC. Filled out from reference TRBV5-4 and TRBJ2-7, the complete variable domain reads ETGVTQSPTHLIKTRGQQVTLRCSSQSGHNTVSWYQQALGQGPQFIFQYYREEENGRGNFPPRFSGLQFPNYSSELNVNALELDDSALYLCASSLDSFEQYFGPGTRLTVT.

In regard to this clone: Other DNA sequences of this sample code for an identical CDR3. The chain uses TRBV9 and TRBJ2-5, with 8 bases aligning to TRBD1. The length of the CDR3 is 14 residues. Trimming took 0 bases from V and 5 from J; bases not matched to a gene: 3. Germline V gene lookup returns CDR1 SGDLS and CDR2 YYNGEE. The CDR3 DNA reads TGTGCCAGCAGCGTAGGACAGGGGAAGGAGACCCAGTACTTC. Protein: CASSVGQGKETQYF.

This chain links TRBV21-1 with TRBJ1-1. TRBV21-1 is a recognized pseudogene. The CDR3 consists of 10 residues. In DNA, the CDR3 is TGTGCCAGCACTACCACTGAAGCTTTCTTT. Residues: CASTTTEAFF.

The chain carries TRBV28 and TRBJ2-5, with D hard to call. Germline V gene lookup returns CDR1 MDHEN and CDR2 SYDVKM. The CDR3 runs to 14 residues. Trimming pared 5 bases from V and 0 bases from J, leaving 10 bases between. The CDR3 protein is CASSETRYQETQYF. The CDR3 DNA follows: TGTGCCAGCAGTGAAACCCGGTACCAAGAGACCCAGTACTTC.

This chain links TRBV7-9 with TRBJ2-5; 7 bases line up with TRBD1. The V gene end was trimmed by 6 bases and the J gene end by 2 bases; junction bases not matched to a gene: 6. Germline CDR1 and CDR2: SEHNR and FQNEAQ (reference sequence). CDR3 size: 14 residues. CDR3 sequence (DNA): TGTGCCAGCAGGTCGGGACAGACACAAGAGACCCAGTACTTC. Amino acid sequence: CASRSGQTQETQYF. Using reference TRBV7-9 and TRBJ2-5 for the parts outside the CDR3, the full variable domain is DTGVSQNPRHKITKRGQNVTFRCDPISEHNRLYWYRQTLGQGPEFLTYFQNEAQLEKSRLLSDRFSAERPKGSFSTLEIQRTEQGDSAMYLCASRSGQTQETQYFGPGTRLLVL.

The chain joins TRBV6-6 to TRBJ2-1, with D unclear. V gave up 8 bases and J gave up 8 bases, with 19 bases separating them. CDR3 length: 14 residues. Germline assignment: CDR1 MNHNY and CDR2 SVGAGI (reference sequence). CDR3 amino acids: CASQPPGRSYEQFF. The DNA for the CDR3 is TGTGCCAGCCAACCACCCGGGCGGAGCTATGAGCAGTTCTTC.

The J gene is TRBJ1-2, the V gene TRBV5-4; 7 bases fit TRBD1. Per germline, CDR1 SGHNT and CDR2 YYREEE (reference sequence). CDR3 size: 13 residues. Trimming cost V 4 bases and J 6 bases; bases outside gene matches: 6. CDR3 in DNA: TGTGCCAGCAGCCCGACAGGGAATGATGGCTACACCTTC. The encoded protein is CASSPTGNDGYTF.

The J gene is TRBJ2-1, the V gene TRBV3-1 (or the pseudogene TRBV3-2); TRBD2 matches at 8 bases. Germline values: CDR1 LGHDT, CDR2 YNNKEL (reference sequence). The CDR3 totals 17 residues. The trim removed 3 bases at V and 0 bases at J, leaving 7 bases unmatched. The CDR3 bases are TGTGCCAGCAGCCAGACAGGACTAGCAGTCTCCTACAATGAGCAGTTCTTC. This translates into CASSQTGLAVSYNEQFF.

There are a few counts of this clone. J is TRBJ2-7 and V is TRBV7-3, with D perhaps TRBD1 (6 bases). Germline lookup yields CDR1 SGHTA and CDR2 FQGTGA. CDR3 size: 14 residues. The germline V and J ends were trimmed by 2 bases and 1 base, with 9 bases remaining between them. CDR3 amino acids: CASSLGGPSYEQYF. CDR3 nucleotides: TGTGCCAGCAGCTTAGGGGGCCCATCCTACGAGCAGTACTTC.

CDR3 region: CASSSQGRDEKLFF. CDR3 bases: TGTGCCAGCAGTTCACAGGGGAGGGATGAAAAACTGTTTTTT. V is TRBV6-5 and J is TRBJ1-4; 7 bases agree with TRBD1. Germline CDR1 reads MNHEY; CDR2 reads SVGAGI. V shed 4 bases, J shed 6 bases, and the junction held 5 bases outside the gene matches. The CDR3 totals 14 residues.

The chain joins TRBV5-4 to TRBJ2-7, with D perhaps matching TRBD2 (6 bases). The V gene's germline CDR1 is SGHNT and CDR2 YYREEE (reference sequence). The CDR3 spans 15 residues. Trimming stripped 0 bases from V and 2 bases from J, with 12 bases between. The CDR3 DNA reads TGTGCCAGCAGCTTGGAGGCAGGGACTCCCTACGAGCAGTACTTC. This sequence encodes CASSLEAGTPYEQYF.

This clone has more than one count but fewer than ten. Germline is not matched at one junction end, which may reflect a read error. V is TRBV7-7 and J is TRBJ2-1, with 7 bases matching TRBD2. In germline, CDR1 is SSHAT, CDR2 FNYEAQ (reference sequence). The CDR3 is made up of 15 amino acids. The CDR3 DNA reads as TGTGCTAGCAGCTTAGCACGGACTAGCTACAATGAGCAGTTCTTC. Residues: CASSLARTSYNEQFF.

The CDR3 DNA sequence: TGTGCCAGCTCACCTCGACAGGGGGCGGGCGGCACTGAAGCTTTCTTT. It encodes CASSPRQGAGGTEAFF. The chain carries TRBV18 and TRBJ1-1, with 10 bases fitting TRBD1. There are 16 residues in the CDR3. V lost 3 bases, J lost 4 bases, and 8 bases stayed unmatched. The germline V gene encodes CDR1 KGHSH and CDR2 LQKENI.

As DNA, the CDR3 is TGTGCCAGCAGCTTAGCGGGGGGCGTAAACACTGAAGCTTTCTTT. This gives the protein CASSLAGGVNTEAFF. This chain links TRBV7-9 with TRBJ1-1; tentatively, D is TRBD1 (6 bases). The CDR3 runs 15 residues. With 0 bases removed from V and 2 bases from J, the gap between germline ends came to 10 bases. Germline CDR1 is SEHNR and CDR2 is FQNEAQ (reference sequence).

The J gene is TRBJ2-7, the V gene TRBV29-1, with 10 bases fitting TRBD1. The ends lost 6 bases at V and 5 bases at J; junction bases unmatched: 7. The CDR3 is 13 amino acids. CDR1 and CDR2 from the germline V gene are SQVTM and ANQGSEA. DNA of the CDR3: TGCAGCGTGGGGACAGGGGCTCCCGACGAGCAGTACTTC. Translated: CSVGTGAPDEQYF.

The chain employs TRBV4-3 and TRBJ2-1, with TRBD2 matching 7 bases. This CDR3 contains 17 residues. V lost 1 base, J lost 7 bases, and 13 bases stayed unmatched. Germline V lookup: CDR1 LGHNA, CDR2 YSLEER. The CDR3 region is CASSQVGTTLSRNEQFF. The CDR3 DNA reads as TGCGCCAGCAGCCAAGTGGGGACTACCCTTTCACGAAATGAGCAGTTCTTC.

This chain joins TRBV5-1 and TRBJ2-7; no firm D call. This CDR3 comprises 16 residues. The germline V gene has CDR1 SGHRS and CDR2 YFSETQ. V shed 0 bases and J shed 2 bases, with 15 bases lying between them. The CDR3 reads CASSLGVGVITYEQYF. Written as DNA, the CDR3 is TGCGCCAGCAGCTTGGGAGTCGGAGTGATAACCTACGAGCAGTACTTC.

The gene calls are TRBV27 and TRBJ2-3; D might be TRBD1 or TRBD2, each matching 6 bases. The V end lost 6 bases, the J end lost 5 bases, and 18 bases lay between the germline ends. The length of the CDR3 is 15 residues. Germline lookup yields CDR1 MNHEY and CDR2 SMNVEV (reference sequence). In DNA form, the CDR3 reads TGTGCCAGCAGACCCGGACGGGGGCGGGTAGATACGCAGTATTTT. Amino acids: CASRPGRGRVDTQYF.

The V call is TRBV9, the J call TRBJ2-7, with TRBD1 matching 12 bases. CDR1 and CDR2 (germline): SGDLS, YYNGEE. This CDR3 is built from 17 residues. V was pared by 4 bases and J by 3 bases, with 11 bases of the junction left unmatched. The CDR3 sequence is CASSPREGQGAHYEQYF. The CDR3 DNA reads TGTGCCAGCAGCCCGAGGGAGGGACAGGGGGCTCACTACGAGCAGTACTTC.

The chain uses TRBV7-9 and TRBJ2-1; D is possibly TRBD2 (6 bases). Germline V gene data show CDR1 as SEHNR and CDR2 as FQNEAQ (reference sequence). The CDR3 runs to 14 residues. Trimming shortened V by 6 bases and J by 1 base, and 10 bases separated the two germline ends. CDR3 DNA: TGTGCCAGCAGTGGACGGGGGTCCTACAATGAGCAGTTCTTC. This encodes CASSGRGSYNEQFF.